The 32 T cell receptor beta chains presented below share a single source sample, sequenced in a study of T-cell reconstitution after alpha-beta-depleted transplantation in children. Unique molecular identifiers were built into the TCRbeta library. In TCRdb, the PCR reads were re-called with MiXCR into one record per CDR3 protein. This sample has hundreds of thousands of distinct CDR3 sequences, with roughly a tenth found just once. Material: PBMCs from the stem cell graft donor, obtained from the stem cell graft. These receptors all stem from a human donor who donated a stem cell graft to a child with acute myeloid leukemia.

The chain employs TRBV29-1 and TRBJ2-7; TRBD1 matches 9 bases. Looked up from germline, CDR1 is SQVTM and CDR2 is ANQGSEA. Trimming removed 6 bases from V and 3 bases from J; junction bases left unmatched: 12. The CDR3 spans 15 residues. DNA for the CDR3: TGCAGCGTAAGCGCAGACAGGGGGGGGGACTACGAGCAGTACTTC. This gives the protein CSVSADRGGDYEQYF.

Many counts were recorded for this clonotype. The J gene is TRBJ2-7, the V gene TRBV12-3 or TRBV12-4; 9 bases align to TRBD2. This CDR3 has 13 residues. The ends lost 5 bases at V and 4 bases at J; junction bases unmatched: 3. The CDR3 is CASSKAGGYEQYF. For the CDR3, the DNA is TGTGCCAGCAGTAAAGCGGGAGGTTACGAGCAGTACTTC.

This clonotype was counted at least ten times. This CDR3 reads CAGSRHTNTEAFF. DNA for the CDR3: TGTGCCGGATCTAGACACACGAACACTGAAGCTTTCTTT. This chain connects TRBV2 to TRBJ1-1; no firm D call. The CDR3 has 13 residues. CDR1 and CDR2 (germline): SNHLY, FYNNEI. V was trimmed by 11 bases and J by 1 base, leaving 14 bases between them.

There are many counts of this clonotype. The DNA for the CDR3 is TGTGCCAGCAGCTCGACAGGGAAGGTCTACAATGAGCAGTTCTTC. Amino acids: CASSSTGKVYNEQFF. The chain links TRBV7-3 to TRBJ2-1; 7 bases are a match to TRBD1. The CDR3 contains 15 residues. Per germline, CDR1 SGHTA and CDR2 FQGTGA. V shed 4 bases, J shed 3 bases, and the junction held 6 bases outside the gene matches.

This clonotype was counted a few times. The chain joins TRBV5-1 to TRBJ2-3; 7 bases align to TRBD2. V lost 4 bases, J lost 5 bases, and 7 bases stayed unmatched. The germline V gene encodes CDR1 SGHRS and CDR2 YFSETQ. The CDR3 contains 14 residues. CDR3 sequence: CASSLRERGDTQYF. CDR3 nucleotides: TGCGCCAGCAGCCTGCGGGAGCGTGGAGATACGCAGTATTTT.

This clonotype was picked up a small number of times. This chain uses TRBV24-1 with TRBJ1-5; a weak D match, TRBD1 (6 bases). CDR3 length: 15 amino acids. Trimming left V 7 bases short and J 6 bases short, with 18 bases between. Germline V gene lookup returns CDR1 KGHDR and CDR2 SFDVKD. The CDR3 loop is CATSEGGGRFQPQHF. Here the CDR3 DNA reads TGTGCCACCAGCGAAGGGGGGGGACGGTTTCAGCCCCAGCATTTT.

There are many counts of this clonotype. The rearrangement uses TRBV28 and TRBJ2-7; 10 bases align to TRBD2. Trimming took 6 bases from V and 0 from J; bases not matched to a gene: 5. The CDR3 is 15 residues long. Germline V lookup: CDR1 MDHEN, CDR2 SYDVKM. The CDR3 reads CASSSAGGSSYEQYF. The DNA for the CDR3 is TGTGCCAGCAGCTCAGCGGGAGGGAGCTCCTACGAGCAGTACTTC. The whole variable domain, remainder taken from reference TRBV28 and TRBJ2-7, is DVKVTQSSRYLVKRTGEKVFLECVQDMDHENMFWYRQDPGLGLRLIYFSYDVKMKEKGDIPEGYSVSREKKERFSLILESASTNQTSMYLCASSSAGGSSYEQYFGPGTRLTVT.

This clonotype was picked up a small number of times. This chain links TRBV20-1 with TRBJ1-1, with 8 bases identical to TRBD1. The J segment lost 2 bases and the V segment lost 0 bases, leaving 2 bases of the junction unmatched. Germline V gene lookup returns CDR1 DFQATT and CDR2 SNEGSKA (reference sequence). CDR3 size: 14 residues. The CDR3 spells CSAREGQANTEAFF. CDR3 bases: TGCAGTGCTAGAGAGGGACAGGCAAACACTGAAGCTTTCTTT.

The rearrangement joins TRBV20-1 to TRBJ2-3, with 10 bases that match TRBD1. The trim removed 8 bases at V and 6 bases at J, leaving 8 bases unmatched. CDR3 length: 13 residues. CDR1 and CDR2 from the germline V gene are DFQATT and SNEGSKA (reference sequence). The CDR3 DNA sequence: TGCAGTACACGCCGGACAGGGGGGGATACGCAGTATTTT. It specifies CSTRRTGGDTQYF.

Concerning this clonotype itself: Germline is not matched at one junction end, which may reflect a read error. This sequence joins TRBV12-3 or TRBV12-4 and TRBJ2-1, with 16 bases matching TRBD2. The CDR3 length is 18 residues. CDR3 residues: CASFTGTSGRVSYNGQFF. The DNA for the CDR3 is TGTGCCAGCTTCACCGGGACTAGCGGGAGGGTCTCCTACAATGGGCAGTTCTTC.

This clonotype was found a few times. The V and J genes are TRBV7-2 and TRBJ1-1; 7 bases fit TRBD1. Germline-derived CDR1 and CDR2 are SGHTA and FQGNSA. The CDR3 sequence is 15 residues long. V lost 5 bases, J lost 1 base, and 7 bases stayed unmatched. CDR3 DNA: TGTGCCAGCAGCAAGGAGGGGGCGCGGAACACTGAAGCTTTCTTT. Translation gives CASSKEGARNTEAFF. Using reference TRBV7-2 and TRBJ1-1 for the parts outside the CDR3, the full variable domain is GAGVSQSPSNKVTEKGKDVELRCDPISGHTALYWYRQSLGQGLEFLIYFQGNSAPDKSGLPSDRFSAERTGGSVSTLTIQRTQQEDSAVYLCASSKEGARNTEAFFGQGTRLTVV.

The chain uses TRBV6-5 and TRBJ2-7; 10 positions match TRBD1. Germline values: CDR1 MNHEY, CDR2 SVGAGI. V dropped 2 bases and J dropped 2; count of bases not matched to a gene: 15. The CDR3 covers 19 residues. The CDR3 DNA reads TGTGCCAGCAGTTACCCTAGATCTCCGGGACAGGGGTCCCCCTACGAGCAGTACTTC. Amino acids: CASSYPRSPGQGSPYEQYF.

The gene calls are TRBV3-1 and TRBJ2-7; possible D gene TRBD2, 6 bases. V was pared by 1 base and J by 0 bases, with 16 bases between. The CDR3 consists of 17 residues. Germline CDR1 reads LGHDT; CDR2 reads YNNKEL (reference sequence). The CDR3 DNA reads TGTGCCAGCAGCCAAGTTCGGGAGACTGGCTACTCCTACGAGCAGTACTTC. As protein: CASSQVRETGYSYEQYF.

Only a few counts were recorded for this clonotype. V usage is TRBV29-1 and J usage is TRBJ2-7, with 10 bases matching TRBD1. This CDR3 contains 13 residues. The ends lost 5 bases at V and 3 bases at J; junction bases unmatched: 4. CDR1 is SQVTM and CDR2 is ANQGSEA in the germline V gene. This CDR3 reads CSVSRTGGYEQYF. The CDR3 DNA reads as TGCAGCGTTTCGAGGACAGGGGGCTACGAGCAGTACTTC.

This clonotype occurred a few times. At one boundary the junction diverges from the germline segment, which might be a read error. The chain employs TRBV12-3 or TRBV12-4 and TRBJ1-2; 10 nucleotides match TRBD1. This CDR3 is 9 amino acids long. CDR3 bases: TGTGCCAGCGGGACAGGGGAAGCCTTC. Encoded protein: CASGTGEAF.

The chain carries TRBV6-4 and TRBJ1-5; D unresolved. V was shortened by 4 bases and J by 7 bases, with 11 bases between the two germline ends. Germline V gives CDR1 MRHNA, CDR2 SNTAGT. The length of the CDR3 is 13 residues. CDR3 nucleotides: TGTGCCAGCAGTGCGGAGTTAGGACAGCCCCAGCATTTT. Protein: CASSAELGQPQHF.

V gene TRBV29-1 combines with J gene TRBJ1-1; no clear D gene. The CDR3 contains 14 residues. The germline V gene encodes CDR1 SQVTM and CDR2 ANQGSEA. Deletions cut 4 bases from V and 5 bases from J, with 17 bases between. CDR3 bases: TGCAGCGTTGGGATCCTGAGTGGGCCGACTGAAGCTTTCTTT. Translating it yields CSVGILSGPTEAFF.

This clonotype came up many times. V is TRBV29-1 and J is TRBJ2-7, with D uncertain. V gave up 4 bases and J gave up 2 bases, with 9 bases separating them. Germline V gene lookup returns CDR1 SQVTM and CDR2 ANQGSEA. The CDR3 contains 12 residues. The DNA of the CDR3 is TGCAGCGTTGGCAGGTCGGCCTACGAGCAGTACTTC. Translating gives CSVGRSAYEQYF.

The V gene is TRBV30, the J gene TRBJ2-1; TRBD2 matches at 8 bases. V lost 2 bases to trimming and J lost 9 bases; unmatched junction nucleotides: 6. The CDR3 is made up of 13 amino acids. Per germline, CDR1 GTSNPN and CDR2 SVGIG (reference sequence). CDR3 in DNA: TGTGCCTGGAGTATCGTAGCGGGAACTGAGCAGTTCTTC. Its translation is CAWSIVAGTEQFF.

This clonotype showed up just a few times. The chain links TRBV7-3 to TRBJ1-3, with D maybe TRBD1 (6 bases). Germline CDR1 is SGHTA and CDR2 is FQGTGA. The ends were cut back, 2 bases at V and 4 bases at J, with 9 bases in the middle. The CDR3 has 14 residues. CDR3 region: CASSLAQGGNTIYF. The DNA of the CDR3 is TGTGCCAGCAGCTTAGCACAGGGAGGAAACACCATATATTTT.

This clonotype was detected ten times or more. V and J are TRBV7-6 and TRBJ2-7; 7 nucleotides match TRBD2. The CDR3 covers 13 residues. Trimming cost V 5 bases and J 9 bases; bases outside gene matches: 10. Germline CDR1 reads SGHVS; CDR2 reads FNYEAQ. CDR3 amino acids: CASSGGGTWVQYF. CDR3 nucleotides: TGTGCCAGCAGCGGGGGGGGAACCTGGGTGCAGTACTTC.

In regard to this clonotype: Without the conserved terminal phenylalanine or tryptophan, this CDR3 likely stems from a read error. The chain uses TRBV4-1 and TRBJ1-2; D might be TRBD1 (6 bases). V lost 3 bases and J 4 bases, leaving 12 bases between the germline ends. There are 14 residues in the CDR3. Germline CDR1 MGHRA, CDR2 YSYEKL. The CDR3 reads CASSHDRTLYGYTI. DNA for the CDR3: TGCGCCAGCAGCCACGACAGGACCCTCTATGGCTACACCATC.

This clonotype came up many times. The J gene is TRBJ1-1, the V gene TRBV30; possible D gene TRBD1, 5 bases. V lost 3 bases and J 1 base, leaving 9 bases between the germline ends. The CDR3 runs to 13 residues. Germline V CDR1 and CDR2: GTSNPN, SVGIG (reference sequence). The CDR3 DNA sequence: TGTGCCTGGAGCGGGGCTAGGAACACTGAAGCTTTCTTT. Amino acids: CAWSGARNTEAFF. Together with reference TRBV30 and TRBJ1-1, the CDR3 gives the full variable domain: SQTIHQWPATLVQPVGSPLSLECTVEGTSNPNLYWYRQAAGRGLQLLFYSVGIGQISSEVPQNLSASRPQDRQFILSSKKLLLSDSGFYLCAWSGARNTEAFFGQGTRLTVV.

The CDR3 DNA sequence: TGTGCCAGCAGTTTAACGGGTACCTCTGGCTATGGCTACACCTTC. This encodes CASSLTGTSGYGYTF. The chain is built from TRBV27 and TRBJ1-2; D gene uncertain. The V end lost 2 bases, the J end lost 4 bases, and 14 bases lay between the germline ends. This CDR3 region has 15 residues. CDR1 MNHEY and CDR2 SMNVEV come from the germline V gene (reference sequence).

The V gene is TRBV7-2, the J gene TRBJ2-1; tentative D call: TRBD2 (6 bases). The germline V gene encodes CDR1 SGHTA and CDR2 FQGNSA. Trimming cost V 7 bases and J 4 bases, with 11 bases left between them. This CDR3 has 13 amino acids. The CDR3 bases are TGTGCCAGCACCCGGGACTTGTACAATGAGCAGTTCTTC. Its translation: CASTRDLYNEQFF.

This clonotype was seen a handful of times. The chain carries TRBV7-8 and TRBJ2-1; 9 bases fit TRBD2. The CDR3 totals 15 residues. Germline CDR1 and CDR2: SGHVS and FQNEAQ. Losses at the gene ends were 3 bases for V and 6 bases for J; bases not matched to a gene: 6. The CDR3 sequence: CASSFSGTSRNEQFF. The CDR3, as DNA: TGTGCCAGCAGCTTTTCCGGGACTAGCCGCAATGAGCAGTTCTTC.

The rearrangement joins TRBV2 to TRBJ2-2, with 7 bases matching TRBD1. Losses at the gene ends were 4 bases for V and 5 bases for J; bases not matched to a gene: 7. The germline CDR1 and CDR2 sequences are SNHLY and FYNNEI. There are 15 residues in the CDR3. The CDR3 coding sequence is TGTGCCAGCAGTGCCACCAAACAGGGGACCGGGGAGCTGTTTTTT. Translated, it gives CASSATKQGTGELFF.

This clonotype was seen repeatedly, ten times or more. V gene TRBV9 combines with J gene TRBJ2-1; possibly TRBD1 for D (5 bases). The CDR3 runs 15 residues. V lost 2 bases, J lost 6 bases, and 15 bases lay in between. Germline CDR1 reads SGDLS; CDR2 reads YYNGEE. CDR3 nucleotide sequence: TGTGCCAGCAGCGTTCAGGGTTCAAGCCCCAATGAGCAGTTCTTC. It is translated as CASSVQGSSPNEQFF.

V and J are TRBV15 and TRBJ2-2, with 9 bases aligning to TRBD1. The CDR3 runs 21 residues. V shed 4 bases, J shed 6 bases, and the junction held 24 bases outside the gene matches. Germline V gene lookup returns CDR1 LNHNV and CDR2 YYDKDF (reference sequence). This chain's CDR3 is CATSNLGGTGSRATSAGELFF. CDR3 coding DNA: TGTGCCACCAGCAACCTGGGCGGGACAGGGTCCCGTGCGACATCGGCCGGGGAGCTGTTTTTT.

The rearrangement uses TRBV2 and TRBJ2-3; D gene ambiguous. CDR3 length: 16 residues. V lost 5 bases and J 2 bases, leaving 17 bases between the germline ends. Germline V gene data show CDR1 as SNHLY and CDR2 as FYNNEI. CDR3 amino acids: CASSKTIQPLTDTQYF. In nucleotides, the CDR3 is TGTGCCAGCAGTAAAACGATCCAGCCCCTCACAGATACGCAGTATTTT.

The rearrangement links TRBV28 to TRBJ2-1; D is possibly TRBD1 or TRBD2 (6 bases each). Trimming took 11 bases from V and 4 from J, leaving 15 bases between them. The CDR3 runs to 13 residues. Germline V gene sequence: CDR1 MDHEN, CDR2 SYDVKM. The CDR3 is CASGGLGYNEQFF. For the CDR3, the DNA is TGTGCCTCCGGGGGCCTAGGGTACAATGAGCAGTTCTTC.

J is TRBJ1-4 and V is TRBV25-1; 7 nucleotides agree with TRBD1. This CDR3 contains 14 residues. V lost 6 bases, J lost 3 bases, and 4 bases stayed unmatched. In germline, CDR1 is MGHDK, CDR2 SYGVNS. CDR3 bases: TGTGCCAGCAGAGGGACAGCCTCTAATGAAAAACTGTTTTTT. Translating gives CASRGTASNEKLFF.